The clone carrying this TCR beta chain was seen ten or more times. Its matching antigen is unknown. This sample stems from a study of early T cells in non-severe SARS-CoV-2 infection. Across the study: Bulk RNA isolated from unsorted whole blood underwent sequencing; chains were not paired. General study results and limits: Anti-spike CD8 responses were favored in VDJdb matching, and private and CD4 specificities were missed.

Individual cDNA molecules received unique molecular identifiers. Each CDR3 protein gets one entry after TCRdb re-called the 5' RACE reads with MiXCR. The profile shows 70,000 to 95,000 distinct CDR3 sequences, roughly 14% of them singletons. CDR1 and CDR2 (germline): LGHNA, YNFKEQ. The CDR3 runs to 16 residues. The V and J ends lost 0 bases and 0 bases respectively, with 9 bases between them. The clonotype comes from an adult who was a healthcare worker with PCR-confirmed SARS-CoV-2 infection or an uninfected control (not recorded which). The sequenced material came from whole blood. The V call is TRBV4-2, the J call TRBJ2-1, with D possibly called TRBD1 or TRBD2 (5 bases each). The CDR3 sequence: CASSQEPGSSYNEQFF. The DNA for the CDR3 is TGTGCCAGCAGCCAAGAGCCAGGGAGCTCCTACAATGAGCAGTTCTTC.